This T cell receptor beta chain was profiled in a study of blood T cell repertoires in COVID-19. Study-level information: The analysed material was cDNA or gDNA that came from T cells, B-cell-depleted T cells, or PBMCs.

The ends were cut back, 4 bases at V and 0 bases at J, with 7 bases in the middle. The CDR3 consists of 14 residues. Germline CDR1 reads LNHDA; CDR2 reads SQIVND (reference sequence). In the original workflow: Amplifying reference gene primers gave estimates of nucleated cell counts. Sequenced by immunoSEQ multiplex PCR; TCRdb stores in-frame clones only, minus some. That table furnishes V, J and clone size, whereas the DNA furnished D and trimming. The sample includes 200,000 to 300,000 clones, approximately 89% of them seen just once. The TCR sequence derives from a man aged 35 to 55 who had recovered from COVID-19. Sequences were obtained from peripheral blood. This sequence joins TRBV19 and TRBJ1-5; no definite D call. The CDR3 is CASSKLHSNQPQHF. The CDR3 nucleotides are TGTGCCAGTAGTAAGCTGCATAGCAATCAGCCCCAGCATTTT. Full variable domain (missing parts from reference TRBV19 and TRBJ1-5): DGGITQSPKYLFRKEGQNVTLSCEQNLNHDAMYWYRQDPGQGLRLIYYSQIVNDFQKGDIAEGYSVSREKKESFPLTVTSAQKNPTAFYLCASSKLHSNQPQHFGDGTRLSIL.